This TCR beta chain was recovered during a study of shared clonotypes between healthy human individuals. It was across several immunoSEQ plates that each subset's genomic DNA was evenly split. In replicate PCRs of unsorted PBMC, about 300 ng DNA, tens of thousands of T cell genomes, was used. With ten immunoSEQ deep assay plates, unsorted PBMC DNA underwent sequencing. The protocol was immunoSEQ multiplex PCR, while the TCRdb copy is restricted to in-frame clones and leaves out a portion. Of around 440,000 clones listed, more than 70% are singletons. When samples were unsorted, tens of millions of PBMCs were used for genomic DNA. The CDR3 is 14 amino acids. Germline-derived CDR1 and CDR2 are SGHRS and YFSETQ. V lost 4 bases and J lost 5; bases outside the gene matches: 8.

The origin of this receptor is a woman aged 35 to 49 in good health. Some clones in this sample may be carry-over from other donors' samples. The chain uses TRBV5-1 and TRBJ2-5; 7 bases are shared with TRBD1. Sequenced material: PBMCs. CDR3: CASSPTGSGETQYF. CDR3 nucleotides: TGCGCCAGCAGCCCGACAGGGTCGGGGGAGACCCAGTACTTC.